The 20 T cell receptor beta chains below come from one sample, sequenced in a study of blood T cell repertoires in COVID-19. Profiled with immunoSEQ multiplex PCR; TCRdb holds only in-frame clones, not every one. Of 150,000 or so clones in the sample, approximately 81% were seen once. The sample was peripheral blood. The receptors originated from a human donor in a cohort sampled during active COVID-19.

This CDR3 reads CAISARGQDDTEAFF. DNA of the CDR3: TGTGCCATCAGTGCGAGGGGGCAGGATGACACTGAAGCTTTCTTT. The V and J genes are TRBV10-3 and TRBJ1-1, with 7 bases matching TRBD1. V shed 4 bases, J shed 3 bases, and the junction held 8 bases outside the gene matches. This CDR3 spans 15 amino acids. The germline CDR1 and CDR2 sequences are ENHRY and SYGVKD.

The chain couples TRBV14 to TRBJ2-1, with a possible D match to TRBD2 (6 bases). Germline CDR1 is SGHDN and CDR2 is FVKESK. The CDR3 has 17 amino acids. Between the trimmed V and J ends, which lost 1 base and 1 base, there was a span of 14 bases. The CDR3 bases are TGTGCCAGCAGCCAAGGCAGTGGCGGGGTTTCCTACAATGAGCAGTTCTTC. This encodes CASSQGSGGVSYNEQFF. Looking up the rest from reference TRBV14 and TRBJ2-1 gives the full variable domain: EAGVTQFPSHSVIEKGQTVTLRCDPISGHDNLYWYRRVMGKEIKFLLHFVKESKQDESGMPNNRFLAERTGGTYSTLKVQPAELEDSGVYFCASSQGSGGVSYNEQFFGPGTRLTVL.

The rearrangement links TRBV20-1 to TRBJ2-2; TRBD1 matches at 10 bases. Losses at the gene ends were 4 bases for V and 5 bases for J; bases not matched to a gene: 4. Germline V gene lookup returns CDR1 DFQATT and CDR2 SNEGSKA (reference sequence). The CDR3 is 14 residues long. The CDR3 is CSATDRGRTGELFF. Written as DNA, the CDR3 is TGCAGTGCTACTGACAGGGGGCGGACCGGGGAGCTGTTTTTT.

The CDR3, as DNA: TGTGCCAGCAGCGGGCATGTGTTTGAAGCTTTCTTT. Protein product: CASSGHVFEAFF. V usage is TRBV5-6 and J usage is TRBJ1-1, with D hard to call. CDR3 length equals 12 residues. V was pared by 4 bases and J by 7 bases, with 11 bases between. Germline CDR1 reads SGHDT; CDR2 reads YYEEEE.

V and J are TRBV30 and TRBJ2-3; D may be TRBD2 (6 bases). V gave up 0 bases and J gave up 0 bases, with 7 bases separating them. Germline loops: CDR1 GTSNPN, CDR2 SVGIG (reference sequence). This CDR3 is built from 14 residues. Written as DNA, the CDR3 is TGTGCCTGGAGTGTTGGGGGGAGCACAGATACGCAGTATTTT. Translated, it gives CAWSVGGSTDTQYF.

The chain uses TRBV2 and TRBJ1-1, with D uncertain. V lost 6 bases to trimming and J lost 4 bases, with 15 bases between them. The CDR3 is 14 residues long. Germline lookup yields CDR1 SNHLY and CDR2 FYNNEI. The CDR3, as DNA: TGTGCCAGCAGCCCAGGCGGAGGAGGCACTGAAGCTTTCTTT. Its translation is CASSPGGGGTEAFF.

This rearrangement joins TRBV11-1 to TRBJ2-7, with D possibly being TRBD2 (5 bases). The CDR3 extends over 14 amino acids. V lost 5 bases and J 3 bases, leaving 14 bases between the germline ends. In germline, CDR1 is SGHAT, CDR2 FQDESV (reference sequence). The CDR3 DNA reads TGTGCCAGCAGCCCTAGCCCGAGCCTCTACGAGCAGTACTTC. This gives the protein CASSPSPSLYEQYF.

The count of this clone is one. V is TRBV4-3 and J is TRBJ2-1, with TRBD1 identical over 7 bases. The CDR3 runs 13 residues. Per germline, CDR1 LGHNA and CDR2 YSLEER. Trimming removed 4 bases from V and 8 bases from J; junction bases left unmatched: 5. CDR3 nucleotide sequence: TGCGCCAGCAGCCCGGACAGGTGGGATGAGCAGTTCTTC. Residues: CASSPDRWDEQFF.

This clone appeared once. The CDR3 nucleotides are TGCGCCAGCAGCTTGGGCGGAGGGGGCACATACTACGAGCAGTACTTC. Amino acids: CASSLGGGGTYYEQYF. The V gene is TRBV5-1, the J gene TRBJ2-7; D is possibly TRBD1 (7 bases). With 0 bases removed from V and 3 bases from J, the gap between germline ends came to 16 bases. Germline V gene lookup returns CDR1 SGHRS and CDR2 YFSETQ. CDR3 size: 16 residues.

The rearrangement joins TRBV5-6 to TRBJ2-5, with a weak D call TRBD2 (5 bases). Germline V CDR1 and CDR2: SGHDT, YYEEEE. The CDR3 consists of 12 residues. Trimming cost V 3 bases and J 5 bases, with 8 bases left between them. The CDR3 is CASSWERETQYF. The CDR3 DNA sequence: TGTGCCAGCAGCTGGGAGCGGGAGACCCAGTACTTC.

V and J are TRBV18 and TRBJ2-3, with no clear D. The V end lost 2 bases, the J end lost 5 bases, and 14 bases lay between the germline ends. The CDR3 contains 15 residues. The germline gives CDR1 KGHSH, CDR2 LQKENI. The CDR3 nucleotides read TGTGCCAGCTCACCAGGGCAGGCCTCGCTAGATACGCAGTATTTT. Its protein product is CASSPGQASLDTQYF.

The chain joins TRBV9 to TRBJ1-4; TRBD1 matches at 7 bases. Looked up from germline, CDR1 is SGDLS and CDR2 is YYNGEE. The CDR3 has 15 amino acids. Trimming cost V 4 bases and J 8 bases; bases outside gene matches: 11. The CDR3 nucleotides read TGTGCCAGCAGCCCCCGACAGGGAACGGGCGAAAAACTGTTTTTT. Encoded protein: CASSPRQGTGEKLFF.

This CDR3 is CASSPQGVNYGYTF. Here the CDR3 DNA reads TGCGCCAGCAGTCCACAGGGGGTTAACTATGGCTACACCTTC. The rearrangement joins TRBV5-1 to TRBJ1-2, with TRBD1 matching 8 bases. Germline CDR1 and CDR2: SGHRS and YFSETQ. V was clipped by 5 bases and J by 1 base; unmatched bases: 4. This CDR3 has 14 amino acids.

The chain recombines TRBV27 with TRBJ2-7; D remains unclear. CDR1 and CDR2 from the germline V gene are MNHEY and SMNVEV (reference sequence). Trimming took 7 bases from V and 4 from J, leaving 8 bases between them. This CDR3 has 11 amino acids. Here the CDR3 reads CASTDGYEQYF. CDR3 bases: TGTGCCAGCACCGACGGGTACGAGCAGTACTTC.

The rearrangement joins TRBV30 to TRBJ1-2; tentatively, D is TRBD1 (5 bases). CDR1 and CDR2 (germline): GTSNPN, SVGIG (reference sequence). This CDR3 contains 13 residues. CDR3 nucleotides: TGTGCTGCGGGGCGGAGGGGAAACTGGGGCTACACCTTC. It translates to CAAGRRGNWGYTF.

V usage is TRBV5-6 and J usage is TRBJ1-1, with D possibly matching TRBD1 (5 bases). V lost 0 bases to trimming and J lost 4 bases, with 13 bases between them. The CDR3 has 15 amino acids. Germline assignment: CDR1 SGHDT and CDR2 YYEEEE. CDR3 protein: CASSLGRVLGTEAFF. In nucleotides, the CDR3 is TGTGCCAGCAGCTTGGGCAGGGTCCTAGGCACTGAAGCTTTCTTT.

CDR3 coding DNA: TGTGCCAGCAGTTCCTCCCAGGGGTACTATGGCTACACCTTC. Its translation: CASSSSQGYYGYTF. J is TRBJ1-2 and V is TRBV11-3; TRBD1 is a possible D gene (6 bases). V lost 6 bases, J lost 3 bases, and 14 bases lay in between. CDR1 SGHNT and CDR2 YENEEA come from the germline V gene. The CDR3 has 14 amino acids.

The chain combines TRBV20-1 with TRBJ2-2, with D uncertain. Germline loops: CDR1 DFQATT, CDR2 SNEGSKA (reference sequence). This CDR3 region has 14 residues. The V end lost 3 bases, the J end lost 0 bases, and 8 bases lay between the germline ends. The CDR3 DNA reads TGCAGTGCTAGTATTACTACGAACACCGGGGAGCTGTTTTTT. The encoded protein is CSASITTNTGELFF.

The J gene is TRBJ2-6, the V gene TRBV15; TRBD2 is a possible D gene (6 bases). Looked up from germline, CDR1 is LNHNV and CDR2 is YYDKDF (reference sequence). Trimming pared 3 bases from V and 4 bases from J, leaving 10 bases between. This CDR3 spans 15 amino acids. The CDR3 reads CATSSGTLGANVLTF. The CDR3 bases are TGTGCCACCAGCAGCGGGACTCTGGGGGCCAACGTCCTGACTTTC.

This clone turned up a few times. The chain joins TRBV10-2 to TRBJ2-7; 11 bases are a match to TRBD1. Per germline, CDR1 WSHSY and CDR2 SAAADI. The V gene end was trimmed by 1 base and the J gene end by 6 bases; junction bases not matched to a gene: 2. The CDR3 is made up of 14 amino acids. This CDR3 is CASSEWDRGTEQYF. CDR3 bases: TGCGCCAGCAGTGAGTGGGACAGGGGGACCGAGCAGTACTTC.